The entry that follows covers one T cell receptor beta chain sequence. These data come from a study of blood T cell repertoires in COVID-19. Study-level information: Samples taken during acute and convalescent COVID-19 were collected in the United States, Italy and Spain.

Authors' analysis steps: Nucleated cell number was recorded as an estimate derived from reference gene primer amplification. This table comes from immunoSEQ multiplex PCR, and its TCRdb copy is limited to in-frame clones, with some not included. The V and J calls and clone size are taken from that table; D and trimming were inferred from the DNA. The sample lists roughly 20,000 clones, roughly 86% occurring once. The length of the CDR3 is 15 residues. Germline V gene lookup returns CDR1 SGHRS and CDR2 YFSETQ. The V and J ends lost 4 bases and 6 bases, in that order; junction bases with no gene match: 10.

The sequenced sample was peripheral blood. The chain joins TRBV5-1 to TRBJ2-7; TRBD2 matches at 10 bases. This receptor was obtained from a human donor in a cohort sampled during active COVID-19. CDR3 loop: CASSQDTSGIVEQYF. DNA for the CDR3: TGCGCCAGCAGCCAGGATACTAGCGGGATAGTCGAGCAGTACTTC.